The rows below give T cell receptor beta chains drawn from one sample of a study of blood T cell repertoires in COVID-19. Using immunoSEQ multiplex PCR, the repertoire was profiled, and TCRdb retains in-frame clones only, with some absent. Found here are 150,000 to 180,000 clones, 75% to 80% of them singletons; the top ten hold roughly 1.7%. The source material was peripheral blood. These receptors were obtained from a man older than 75 with acute or convalescent COVID-19. The CDR3 runs from the conserved cysteine through the conserved F or W. A D gene is named only where the DNA matches it firmly. Expanded clones are given a class, and other clones once, few, many or no size at all.

V gene	J gene	clone size	D gene	CDR3 protein	CDR3 DNA
TRBV5-1	TRBJ1-1	NA	NA	CASSLGGTQQGAFF	TGCGCCAGCAGCTTGGGAGGGACACAGCAAGGGGCTTTCTTT
TRBV15	TRBJ1-1	NA	TRBD1	CATSRGGQGAEAFF	TGTGCCACCAGCAGAGGAGGACAGGGGGCTGAAGCTTTCTTT
TRBV28	TRBJ1-2	NA	NA	CASIPGETMRYTF	TGTGCCAGCATACCAGGGGAAACTATGCGCTACACCTTC
TRBV4-1	TRBJ1-1	NA	TRBD1	CASSLAGTGNTEAFF	TGCGCCAGCAGCCTGGCCGGGACAGGGAACACTGAAGCTTTCTTT
TRBV7-8	TRBJ1-2	NA	NA	CASSPGHTYGYTF	TGTGCCAGCAGCCCGGGACATACTTATGGCTACACCTTC
TRBV29-1	TRBJ1-1	NA	TRBD1	CSVGRQGQNTEAFF	TGCAGCGTTGGCCGACAGGGACAGAACACTGAAGCTTTCTTT
TRBV7-8	TRBJ2-5	few	NA	CASSSALGLETQYF	TGTGCCAGCAGTTCCGCTTTAGGACTAGAGACCCAGTACTTC
TRBV18	TRBJ2-6	NA	TRBD1	CASSSAPGQGASGANVLTF	TGTGCCAGCTCATCTGCCCCGGGACAGGGGGCTTCTGGGGCCAACGTCCTGACTTTC
TRBV5-1	TRBJ2-3	NA	NA	CASSLVAGASTDTQYF	TGCGCCAGCAGCTTGGTTGCAGGGGCTAGCACAGATACGCAGTATTTT
TRBV3-1/TRBV3-2	TRBJ1-2	once	TRBD1	CASSRQTGTEGYTF	TGTGCCAGCAGCCGACAGACAGGGACTGAGGGCTACACTTTC
TRBV5-1	TRBJ2-1	NA	TRBD1	CASSLADRGSNEQFF	TGCGCCAGCAGCTTGGCGGACAGGGGTAGCAATGAGCAGTTCTTC
TRBV11-3	TRBJ2-3	NA	TRBD1	CASSLGQGTDTQYF	TGTGCCAGCAGCTTAGGACAGGGAACAGATACGCAGTATTTT
TRBV5-1	TRBJ2-2	NA	TRBD1	CASSTKRQGAGTGELFF	TGCGCCAGCAGCACTAAACGACAGGGGGCTGGCACCGGGGAGCTGTTTTTT
TRBV18	TRBJ1-1	NA	NA	CASSPFESRGNTEAFF	TGTGCCAGCTCACCGTTTGAATCCAGGGGGAACACTGAAGCTTTCTTT
TRBV6-5	TRBJ2-3	NA	TRBD2	CASSTAGVVTDTQYF	TGTGCCAGCAGTACAGCGGGGGTGGTCACAGATACGCAGTATTTT
TRBV3-1/TRBV3-2	TRBJ1-6	NA	NA	CASRQGAFGSYNSPLHF	TGTGCCAGCAGACAGGGCGCTTTTGGCTCCTATAATTCACCCCTCCACTTT
TRBV2	TRBJ1-5	NA	TRBD1	CASCRTGGFNQPQHF	TGTGCCAGCTGTCGGACAGGGGGCTTCAATCAGCCCCAGCATTTT
TRBV6-1	TRBJ1-1	NA	NA	CASSERQMNTEAFF	TGTGCCAGCAGTGAACGACAGATGAACACTGAAGCTTTCTTT
TRBV5-6	TRBJ1-4	NA	NA	CASSSTWRGPQATNEKLFF	TGTGCCAGCAGCTCCACATGGCGAGGGCCCCAAGCAACTAATGAAAAACTGTTTTTT
TRBV6-5	TRBJ2-5	NA	TRBD2	CASSYSGTSGETQYF	TGTGCCAGCAGTTACTCGGGGACTAGTGGAGAGACCCAGTACTTC
TRBV5-6	TRBJ1-6	NA	NA	CASSLVAGINSPLHF	TGTGCCAGCAGCTTGGTGGCAGGTATCAATTCACCCCTCCACTTT
TRBV29-1	TRBJ2-2	NA	TRBD1	CSVLGQGYTGELFF	TGCAGCGTCTTGGGACAGGGGTACACCGGGGAGCTGTTTTTT
TRBV7-3	TRBJ1-2	NA	NA	CASSLTSDYGYTF	TGTGCCAGCAGCTTAACCAGCGACTATGGCTACACCTTC
TRBV11-1	TRBJ2-1	once	TRBD2	CASSLGLAGEGQFF	TGTGCCAGCAGCTTGGGACTAGCGGGTGAAGGGCAGTTCTTC
TRBV3-1/TRBV3-2	TRBJ1-1	NA	NA	CASSQVAGVGEAFF	TGTGCCAGCAGCCAAGTTGCAGGGGTTGGTGAAGCTTTCTTT
TRBV19	TRBJ2-3	few	TRBD1	CASSAGGTGGTDTQYF	TGTGCCAGTAGTGCCGGGGGGACAGGGGGCACAGATACGCAGTATTTT
TRBV19	TRBJ2-2	NA	NA	CATHPGRTTGELFF	TGTGCCACCCACCCGGGAAGGACCACCGGGGAGCTGTTTTTT
TRBV19	TRBJ2-5	once	TRBD2	CASSNRGGTEETQYF	TGTGCCAGTAGTAATAGGGGAGGGACTGAAGAGACCCAGTACTTC
TRBV25-1	TRBJ1-2	NA	NA	CASSENQGQNYGYTF	TGTGCCAGCAGTGAAAATCAGGGTCAAAACTATGGCTACACCTTC